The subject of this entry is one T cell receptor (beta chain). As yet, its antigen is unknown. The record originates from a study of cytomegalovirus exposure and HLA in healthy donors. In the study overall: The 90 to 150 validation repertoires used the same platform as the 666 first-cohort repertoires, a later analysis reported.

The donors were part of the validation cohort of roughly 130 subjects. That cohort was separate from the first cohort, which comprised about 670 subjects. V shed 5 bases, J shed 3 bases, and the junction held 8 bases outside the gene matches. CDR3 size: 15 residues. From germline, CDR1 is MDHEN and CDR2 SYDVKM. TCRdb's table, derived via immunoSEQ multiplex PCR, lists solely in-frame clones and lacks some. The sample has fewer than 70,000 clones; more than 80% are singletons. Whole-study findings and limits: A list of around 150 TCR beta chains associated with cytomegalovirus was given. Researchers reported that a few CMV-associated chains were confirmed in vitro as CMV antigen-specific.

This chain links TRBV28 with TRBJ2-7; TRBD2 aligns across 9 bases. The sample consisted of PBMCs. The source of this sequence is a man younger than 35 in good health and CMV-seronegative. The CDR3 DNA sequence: TGTGCCAGCAGTCCGCGACTAGCGGTGCGCTACGAGCAGTACTTC. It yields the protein CASSPRLAVRYEQYF.